This passage covers 17 T cell receptor beta chains from one sample sequenced in a study of Tregs in tolerant kidney transplant recipients. Recipients received nonmyeloablative bone marrow transplants from related graft donors, with transient mixed chimerism. Sequencing was performed with immunoSEQ multiplex PCR; in TCRdb, only in-frame clones are kept and a portion is missing. This sample carries 75,000 to 100,000 clones, roughly 93% of them seen once, and the ten largest clones take approximately 1.5%. The material sequenced was CD4+ T cells from blood (PBMCs), taken 12 months after the transplant. The receptors come from a human patient who received a combined kidney and bone marrow transplant. Some T cells may be transferred from the graft donor.

This chain links TRBV2 with TRBJ2-2; 8 nucleotides align to TRBD1. Germline CDR1 is SNHLY and CDR2 is FYNNEI. V dropped 3 bases and J dropped 8; count of bases not matched to a gene: 5. The CDR3 spans 14 residues. CDR3 in amino acids: CASSDGTGVGELFF. In DNA form, the CDR3 reads TGTGCCAGCAGTGATGGGACAGGTGTAGGGGAGCTGTTTTTT.

This clone has just one count. The chain employs TRBV5-1 and TRBJ2-7, with TRBD2 identical over 11 bases. CDR3 length: 17 residues. After removal of 7 bases from V and 4 bases from J, the junction contained 16 bases not matched to a gene. From germline, CDR1 is SGHRS and CDR2 YFSETQ. The chain's CDR3 is CASQRGGSGGATYEQYF. The CDR3 bases are TGCGCCAGCCAGAGAGGGGGTAGCGGGGGGGCAACATACGAGCAGTACTTC.

The rearrangement links TRBV2 to TRBJ1-2; TRBD1 matches 10 bases. Losses at the gene ends were 1 base for V and 8 bases for J; bases not matched to a gene: 4. The CDR3 length is 14 residues. Germline assignment: CDR1 SNHLY and CDR2 FYNNEI. The CDR3 DNA reads TGTGCCAGCAGTGAAGGGCGGGACAGGGGAGGCTACACCTTC. Amino acids: CASSEGRDRGGYTF.

This chain links TRBV11-2 with TRBJ2-1; D is unclear. Trimming took 5 bases from V and 1 from J, leaving 6 bases between them. Germline loops: CDR1 SGHAT, CDR2 FQNNGV. There are 13 residues in the CDR3. CDR3 in amino acids: CASSPGSYNEQFF. The DNA of the CDR3 is TGTGCCAGCAGCCCCGGGTCCTACAATGAGCAGTTCTTC.

The CDR3 reads CASSFLRGQETQYF. CDR3 in DNA: TGTGCCAGCAGCTTTTTGCGGGGCCAAGAGACCCAGTACTTC. The rearrangement joins TRBV7-8 to TRBJ2-5, with D maybe TRBD2 (6 bases). Germline CDR1 SGHVS, CDR2 FQNEAQ. This CDR3 comprises 14 residues. Trimming stripped 3 bases from V and 1 base from J, with 9 bases between.

On this clone itself: This sample also contains other DNA sequences that code for the same CDR3. The V gene is TRBV21-1, the J gene TRBJ1-4; the table's D call, TRBD1, has no DNA check behind it. TRBV21-1 is designated a pseudogene. CDR3 length: 15 amino acids. The CDR3 is CASSKSIRGRQGVFF. As DNA, the CDR3 is TGTGCTAGCAGCAAATCGATCAGGGGACGACAGGGGGTGTTTTTT.

The chain combines TRBV7-2 with TRBJ1-2; D not resolved. Germline CDR1 and CDR2: SGHTA and FQGNSA. V was trimmed by 5 bases and J by 1 base, leaving 8 bases between them. The CDR3 has 13 residues. CDR3 nucleotide sequence: TGTGCCAGCAGCCCCGACAATAACTATGGCTACACCTTC. As protein: CASSPDNNYGYTF.

This clone came up once. The V and J genes are TRBV5-3 and TRBJ1-5, with D possibly being TRBD1 (5 bases). TRBV5-3 is an open reading frame whose function is uncertain. Trimming pared 3 bases from V and 0 bases from J, leaving 16 bases between. The CDR3 spans 17 residues. CDR3 amino acids: CARSSETAPYSNQPQHF. The CDR3 DNA sequence: TGTGCCAGAAGCTCGGAGACAGCCCCATATAGCAATCAGCCCCAGCATTTT.

V and J are TRBV18 and TRBJ2-5; no reliable D call. The CDR3 covers 14 residues. Between the trimmed V and J ends, which lost 2 bases and 3 bases, there was a span of 10 bases. Germline CDR1 and CDR2: KGHSH and LQKENI. Here the CDR3 reads CASSPNAEKETQYF. CDR3 DNA: TGTGCCAGCTCACCAAATGCGGAAAAAGAGACCCAGTACTTC.

This clone came up once. The genes are TRBV7-3 and TRBJ1-6; 11 nucleotides line up with TRBD1. The V and J ends lost 3 bases and 9 bases, in that order; junction bases with no gene match: 4. The V gene's germline CDR1 is SGHTA and CDR2 FQGTGA. The CDR3 totals 15 residues. CDR3 residues: CASSFTGTGGSPLHF. Here the CDR3 DNA reads TGTGCCAGCAGCTTTACCGGGACAGGGGGTTCACCCCTCCACTTT.

The chain uses TRBV5-4 and TRBJ2-1, with D maybe TRBD1 (6 bases). CDR1 and CDR2 from the germline V gene are SGHNT and YYREEE (reference sequence). The CDR3 contains 14 residues. Trimming took off 5 bases at V and 5 bases at J, with 14 bases between the two ends. CDR3 amino acids: CASRGAAHNNEQFF. CDR3 bases: TGTGCCAGCAGGGGGGCAGCCCATAACAATGAGCAGTTCTTC.

The chain recombines TRBV19 with TRBJ2-7; 10 positions agree with TRBD1. With 7 bases clipped from V and 10 bases from J, the junction kept 13 bases outside the gene matches. This CDR3 region has 14 residues. Germline values: CDR1 LNHDA, CDR2 SQIVND (reference sequence). The CDR3 DNA sequence: TGTGCCAGTACCCCGGGACAGGGGACCAGTCCTCAGTACTTC. Amino acids: CASTPGQGTSPQYF.

V gene TRBV5-5 combines with J gene TRBJ2-3, with D unresolved. The CDR3 sequence is 11 residues long. Per germline, CDR1 SGHKS and CDR2 YYEKEE (reference sequence). The ends were cut back, 2 bases at V and 6 bases at J, with 4 bases in the middle. This CDR3 is CASSFLDTQYF. Here the CDR3 DNA reads TGTGCCAGCAGCTTCCTTGATACGCAGTATTTT.

The chain recombines TRBV5-1 with TRBJ2-5; D gene ambiguous. CDR3 size: 12 residues. The V gene lost 7 bases and the J gene lost 4 bases, with 11 bases spanning the gap. In germline, CDR1 is SGHRS, CDR2 YFSETQ. Here the CDR3 reads CASYQPGETQYF. CDR3 sequence (DNA): TGCGCCAGCTATCAGCCGGGAGAGACCCAGTACTTC.

This chain uses TRBV18 with TRBJ2-3, with D uncertain. V lost 6 bases and J 6 bases, leaving 10 bases between the germline ends. CDR1 and CDR2 from the germline V gene are KGHSH and LQKENI. This CDR3 contains 12 residues. The CDR3 reads CASSPPADTQYF. CDR3 coding DNA: TGTGCCAGCTCCCCCCCCGCGGATACGCAGTATTTT.

V is TRBV7-9 and J is TRBJ1-4; TRBD1 might be the D (6 bases). This CDR3 is 14 amino acids long. CDR1 SEHNR and CDR2 FQNEAQ come from the germline V gene (reference sequence). V gave up 4 bases and J gave up 10 bases, with 16 bases separating them. In DNA form, the CDR3 reads TGTGCCAGCAGCTATGACAGGCGTGGGGGAAAACTGTTTTTT. Encoded protein: CASSYDRRGGKLFF.

This clone was seen more than once but under ten times. The rearrangement joins TRBV5-1 to TRBJ1-4; D is uncertain. Trimming removed 3 bases from V and 5 bases from J, with 11 bases in between. Looked up from germline, CDR1 is SGHRS and CDR2 is YFSETQ. This CDR3 region has 14 residues. The CDR3 loop reads CASSWSSQNEKLFF. The DNA of the CDR3 is TGCGCCAGCAGCTGGAGCAGCCAGAATGAAAAACTGTTTTTT.